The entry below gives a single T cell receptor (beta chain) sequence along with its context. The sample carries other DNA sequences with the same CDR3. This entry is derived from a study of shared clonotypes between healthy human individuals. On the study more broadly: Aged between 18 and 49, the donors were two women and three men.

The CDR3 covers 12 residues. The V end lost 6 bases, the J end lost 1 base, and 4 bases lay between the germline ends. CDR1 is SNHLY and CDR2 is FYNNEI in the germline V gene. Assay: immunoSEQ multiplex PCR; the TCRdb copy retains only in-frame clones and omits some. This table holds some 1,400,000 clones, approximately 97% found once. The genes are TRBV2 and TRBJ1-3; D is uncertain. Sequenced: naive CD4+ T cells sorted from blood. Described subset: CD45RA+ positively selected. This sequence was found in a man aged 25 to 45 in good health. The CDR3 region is CASRGSGNTIYF. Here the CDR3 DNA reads TGTGCCAGCAGGGGTTCTGGAAACACCATATATTTT.